The 13 T cell receptor beta chains reported below all come from one sample, sequenced in a study of patients and donors after allogeneic stem cell transplantation. Via MiXCR, TCRdb re-called the RT-PCR reads, giving one row per CDR3 protein. Here the sample spans approximately 200,000 distinct CDR3 sequences, about 38% being singletons. The material sequenced was blood, either unsorted or a sorted T cell fraction (not recorded which). Source of these receptors: a human donor who was either an allogeneic HSCT recipient or a stem cell or donor lymphocyte infusion donor (not recorded which). It is not recorded whose cells these are; they may come from a transplant donor.

The rearrangement joins TRBV7-9 to TRBJ2-7; the D is unclear. V dropped 1 base and J dropped 6 bases, with 7 bases sitting between them. Germline values: CDR1 SEHNR, CDR2 FQNEAQ (reference sequence). The CDR3 is 12 amino acids. The chain's CDR3 is CASSLDVREQYF. CDR3 in DNA: TGTGCCAGCAGCTTAGACGTCCGCGAGCAGTACTTC.

This clonotype has a handful of counts. This sequence joins TRBV7-2 and TRBJ1-1; 9 nucleotides align to TRBD1. V shed 1 base and J 4 bases; nucleotides not matched to a gene: 4. CDR3 length equals 15 residues. Germline CDR1 reads SGHTA; CDR2 reads FQGNSA. The CDR3 sequence is CASSLDDRGFTEAFF. DNA for the CDR3: TGTGCCAGCAGCTTAGATGACAGGGGGTTCACTGAAGCTTTCTTT.

The V call is TRBV29-1, the J call TRBJ2-2; TRBD2 matches at 11 bases. The CDR3 contains 15 residues. The trim removed 3 bases at V and 5 bases at J, leaving 5 bases unmatched. Per the germline V gene, CDR1 is SQVTM and CDR2 is ANQGSEA. The CDR3 reads CSVETSGVATGELFF. Here the CDR3 DNA reads TGCAGCGTTGAGACTAGCGGGGTTGCTACCGGGGAGCTGTTTTTT.

The chain carries TRBV7-2 and TRBJ2-4; D might be TRBD1 or TRBD2, each matching 5 bases. CDR1 SGHTA and CDR2 FQGNSA come from the germline V gene. This CDR3 is built from 12 residues. V dropped 5 bases and J dropped 9 bases, with 11 bases sitting between them. CDR3 coding DNA: TGTGCCAGCAGCCTCGGGGCCAGCATTCAGTACTTC. Protein sequence: CASSLGASIQYF.

The chain has TRBV12-3 or TRBV12-4 and TRBJ2-2; D is uncertain. V gave up 5 bases and J gave up 9 bases, with 13 bases separating them. The CDR3 totals 13 residues. The CDR3 sequence is CASSLDTFRELFF. CDR3 bases: TGTGCCAGCAGTCTAGACACCTTTCGGGAGCTGTTTTTT.

The chain joins TRBV19 to TRBJ1-1; the D is unclear. The germline CDR1 and CDR2 sequences are LNHDA and SQIVND (reference sequence). V was trimmed by 5 bases and J by 0 bases, leaving 7 bases between them. This CDR3 region has 13 residues. CDR3 amino acids: CASSRRMNTEAFF. For the CDR3, the DNA is TGTGCCAGTAGTCGGCGGATGAACACTGAAGCTTTCTTT.

This chain links TRBV28 with TRBJ1-6, with D unresolved. CDR3 length equals 15 residues. V was cut by 2 bases and J by 7 bases, with 12 bases left in between. Germline V gives CDR1 MDHEN, CDR2 SYDVKM. CDR3 region: CASSLGKVLNSPLHF. CDR3 nucleotides: TGTGCCAGCAGTTTAGGAAAAGTCTTAAATTCACCCCTCCACTTT.

This clonotype has a handful of counts. The chain carries TRBV7-9 and TRBJ2-1; 7 positions agree with TRBD2. The CDR3 length is 15 residues. With 5 bases clipped from V and 7 bases from J, the junction kept 11 bases outside the gene matches. CDR1 is SEHNR, CDR2 FQNEAQ, per germline (reference sequence). The DNA for the CDR3 is TGTGCCAGCAGCAATGGACTAGATTCTGGTAATGAGCAGTTCTTC. Its translation is CASSNGLDSGNEQFF.

The chain couples TRBV20-1 to TRBJ1-1, with D possibly being TRBD1 (6 bases). The V end was cut by 5 bases, the J end by 1 base, with 14 bases between. The CDR3 runs to 14 residues. Germline CDR1 is DFQATT and CDR2 is SNEGSKA (reference sequence). CDR3 in DNA: TGCAGTGCTGCTCAGGGGACCCAGAACACTGAAGCTTTCTTT. The encoded protein is CSAAQGTQNTEAFF.

This clonotype has only a few counts. The chain employs TRBV4-3 and TRBJ1-4; 8 nucleotides match TRBD1. CDR3 size: 17 residues. Germline V lookup: CDR1 LGHNA, CDR2 YSLEER. V gave up 0 bases and J gave up 8 bases; unmatched junction bases: 11. CDR3 protein: CASSQDSFRGLAEKLFF. As DNA, the CDR3 is TGCGCCAGCAGCCAAGATTCGTTCAGGGGGCTGGCGGAAAAACTGTTTTTT.

This clonotype was counted between two and nine times. The chain carries TRBV12-3 or TRBV12-4 and TRBJ2-4; D gene unclear. Deletions cut 6 bases from V and 8 bases from J, with 8 bases between. This CDR3 region has 11 residues. The CDR3 DNA sequence: TGTGCCAGCAGCCCCCTTGACATTCAGTACTTC. It translates to CASSPLDIQYF.

The chain links TRBV4-3 to TRBJ1-1; D uncertain. Germline CDR1 is LGHNA and CDR2 is YSLEER. The CDR3 sequence is 13 residues long. Trimming took off 0 bases at V and 4 bases at J, with 6 bases between the two ends. The CDR3 region has the DNA TGCGCCAGCAGCCAAGACCCGGGCACTGAAGCTTTCTTT. Protein sequence: CASSQDPGTEAFF.

This rearrangement joins TRBV28 to TRBJ2-5; unclear D gene. Germline values: CDR1 MDHEN, CDR2 SYDVKM. V was clipped by 5 bases and J by 4 bases, with 8 bases between them. CDR3 length: 12 residues. Written as DNA, the CDR3 is TGTGCCAGCAGTCCAAGGCGAGAGACCCAGTACTTC. Protein: CASSPRRETQYF.